These 20 T cell receptor beta chains were all obtained from the same sample, sequenced in a study of blood T cell repertoires in COVID-19. This table comes from immunoSEQ multiplex PCR, and its TCRdb copy is limited to in-frame clones, with some not included. Of 250,000 to 300,000 clones in the sample, 85% are singletons; the top ten hold 4.5% to 6%. The sequenced sample was peripheral blood. These receptors were taken from a man between 50 and 59 years old with active or convalescent COVID-19.

This rearrangement joins TRBV5-5 to TRBJ1-6, with 10 bases lining up with TRBD1. CDR1 is SGHKS and CDR2 is YYEKEE in the germline V gene (reference sequence). J lost 7 bases, V lost 3 bases, and 4 bases had no gene match. The CDR3 sequence is 15 residues long. The CDR3 is CASSSRTGGNSPLHF. The CDR3 region has the DNA TGTGCCAGCAGCTCCCGGACAGGGGGAAATTCACCCCTCCACTTT.

The chain combines TRBV6-6 with TRBJ1-6; 9 nucleotides match TRBD1. The CDR3 is 14 residues long. V lost 5 bases, J lost 7 bases, and 3 bases stayed unmatched. CDR1 and CDR2 from the germline V gene are MNHNY and SVGAGI (reference sequence). CDR3 coding DNA: TGTGCCAGCAGTCCCGGGACAGGGAATTCACCCCTCCACTTT. Translation: CASSPGTGNSPLHF.

This chain uses TRBV11-2 with TRBJ2-5; 8 bases map to TRBD2. Germline values: CDR1 SGHAT, CDR2 FQNNGV. CDR3 length: 14 amino acids. V was clipped by 5 bases and J by 9 bases; unmatched bases: 11. In DNA form, the CDR3 reads TGTGCCAGCAGCCCACCGGGACTAGTGTTGTCCCAGTACTTC. Its protein is CASSPPGLVLSQYF.

V gene TRBV6-5 combines with J gene TRBJ1-2, with TRBD1 matching 8 bases. Germline CDR1 reads MNHEY; CDR2 reads SVGAGI. This CDR3 region has 15 residues. Germline trimming cut 7 bases from V and 0 bases from J; bases unmatched to any gene: 7. CDR3 protein: CASKLTQGANYGYTF. Here the CDR3 DNA reads TGTGCCAGCAAACTCACACAGGGGGCTAACTATGGCTACACCTTC.

J is TRBJ2-1 and V is TRBV18; 8 bases line up with TRBD2. Germline-derived CDR1 and CDR2 are KGHSH and LQKENI. This CDR3 spans 16 amino acids. V lost 2 bases to trimming and J lost 6 bases; unmatched junction nucleotides: 9. The CDR3 reads CASSPGPRTSLNEQFF. In DNA, the CDR3 is TGTGCCAGCTCACCAGGGCCGAGGACTAGCCTCAATGAGCAGTTCTTC.

The chain couples TRBV15 to TRBJ2-7, with D possibly being TRBD2 (6 bases). The germline V and J ends were trimmed by 8 bases and 5 bases, with 10 bases remaining between them. There are 11 residues in the CDR3. Germline loops: CDR1 LNHNV, CDR2 YYDKDF (reference sequence). Here the CDR3 DNA reads TGTGCCACCTCGGGGGACCACGAGCAGTACTTC. Amino acids: CATSGDHEQYF.

This clone appeared once. The chain joins TRBV12-3 or TRBV12-4 to TRBJ2-7; 10 bases agree with TRBD2. J lost 5 bases, V lost 11 bases, and 9 bases had no gene match. The CDR3 is 13 amino acids. In nucleotides, the CDR3 is TGTGCCTCTAAGCGGGAGGGCCCCCACGAGCAGTACTTC. This translates into CASKREGPHEQYF.

The chain has TRBV6-5 and TRBJ1-2; 7 positions agree with TRBD1. V lost 4 bases, J lost 7 bases, and 15 bases stayed unmatched. Germline loops: CDR1 MNHEY, CDR2 SVGAGI. This CDR3 has 16 amino acids. This chain's CDR3 is CASSSDRQVFSGGYTF. CDR3 bases: TGTGCCAGCAGTTCGGACAGGCAGGTCTTTTCTGGTGGCTACACCTTC.

V usage is TRBV6-5 and J usage is TRBJ1-2; D remains ambiguous. This CDR3 has 12 amino acids. V was cut by 6 bases and J by 7 bases, with 12 bases left in between. Germline V lookup: CDR1 MNHEY, CDR2 SVGAGI. The CDR3 protein is CASSSAGVGYTF. DNA of the CDR3: TGTGCCAGCAGCAGCGCCGGGGTTGGCTACACCTTC.

This chain joins TRBV3-1 (or the pseudogene TRBV3-2) and TRBJ2-3; the match to TRBD2 covers 14 bases. The V gene's germline CDR1 is LGHDT and CDR2 YNNKEL (reference sequence). V lost 6 bases and J lost 2; bases outside the gene matches: 13. The CDR3 runs 19 residues. The CDR3 DNA reads as TGTGCCAGCAGGCCGGGACTAGCGGGAGTTGCCTCCCACACAGATACGCAGTATTTT. Protein product: CASRPGLAGVASHTDTQYF.

V usage is TRBV3-1 (or the pseudogene TRBV3-2) and J usage is TRBJ2-1, with TRBD2 as a possible D gene (5 bases). V was pared by 4 bases and J by 4 bases, with 14 bases between. In germline, CDR1 is LGHDT, CDR2 YNNKEL (reference sequence). This CDR3 is 15 amino acids long. In DNA form, the CDR3 reads TGTGCCAGCAGCCCCAATCGGGGTACATACAATGAGCAGTTCTTC. It yields the protein CASSPNRGTYNEQFF.

The rearrangement joins TRBV3-1 (or the pseudogene TRBV3-2) to TRBJ2-7; 7 bases match TRBD2. J gave up 2 bases and V 8 bases, and 12 bases lay outside the gene matches. CDR3 length: 15 amino acids. Germline CDR1 and CDR2: LGHDT and YNNKEL (reference sequence). The CDR3 loop reads CASSTVGGSPYEQYF. Written as DNA, the CDR3 is TGTGCCAGCTCCACAGTGGGCGGGAGCCCCTACGAGCAGTACTTC.

The V and J genes are TRBV5-1 and TRBJ2-7; D uncertain. V gave up 0 bases and J gave up 6 bases, with 10 bases separating them. The CDR3 spans 13 residues. From germline, CDR1 is SGHRS and CDR2 YFSETQ. CDR3 residues: CASSLGPSGEQYF. The CDR3, as DNA: TGCGCCAGCAGCTTGGGTCCATCCGGCGAGCAGTACTTC. The entire variable domain, with the rest obtained from reference TRBV5-1 and TRBJ2-7, is as follows: KAGVTQTPRYLIKTRGQQVTLSCSPISGHRSVSWYQQTPGQGLQFLFEYFSETQRNKGNFPGRFSGRQFSNSRSEMNVSTLELGDSALYLCASSLGPSGEQYFGPGTRLTVT.

This rearrangement joins TRBV6-1 to TRBJ2-1; 8 positions match TRBD1. The CDR3 contains 16 residues. Per the germline V gene, CDR1 is MNHNS and CDR2 is SASEGT. V shed 4 bases and J 1 base; nucleotides not matched to a gene: 6. The chain's CDR3 is CASSGTGTGSYNEQFF. The DNA of the CDR3 is TGTGCCAGCAGTGGAACCGGGACAGGTTCCTACAATGAGCAGTTCTTC.

The chain has TRBV28 and TRBJ2-4, with a weak D call TRBD1 (6 bases). V dropped 6 bases and J dropped 1 base, with 13 bases sitting between them. This CDR3 is built from 15 residues. Per the germline V gene, CDR1 is MDHEN and CDR2 is SYDVKM. CDR3 nucleotides: TGTGCCAGCAGCGAGGGGGTGTCGGCCAAAAACATTCAGTACTTC. Protein product: CASSEGVSAKNIQYF.

This chain joins TRBV4-1 and TRBJ2-1, with D maybe TRBD1 (5 bases). V was trimmed by 6 bases and J by 2 bases, leaving 11 bases between them. The CDR3 runs 14 residues. CDR1 is MGHRA and CDR2 is YSYEKL in the germline V gene. CDR3 region: CASRGVETYNEQFF. The CDR3 nucleotides are TGCGCCAGCAGAGGGGTGGAGACCTACAATGAGCAGTTCTTC.

This clone has a single count. This chain links TRBV7-6 with TRBJ2-1; 8 positions agree with TRBD2. The CDR3 extends over 16 amino acids. With V trimmed by 5 bases and J by 4 bases, 10 bases remained unmatched. The germline gives CDR1 SGHVS, CDR2 FNYEAQ. The CDR3 region is CASSPPSGSAYNEQFF. In nucleotides, the CDR3 is TGTGCCAGCAGCCCCCCGAGCGGGAGCGCTTACAATGAGCAGTTCTTC.

The chain uses TRBV4-2 and TRBJ2-5, with TRBD1 identical over 7 bases. Losses at the gene ends were 2 bases for V and 4 bases for J; bases not matched to a gene: 7. Per germline, CDR1 LGHNA and CDR2 YNFKEQ. The CDR3 runs 15 residues. The CDR3 here is CASSQFRDSLETQYF. In DNA form, the CDR3 reads TGTGCCAGCAGCCAATTCCGGGACAGTCTAGAGACCCAGTACTTC.

The chain couples TRBV10-3 to TRBJ1-1, with D tentatively TRBD1 (6 bases). CDR1 is ENHRY and CDR2 is SYGVKD in the germline V gene. CDR3 size: 14 residues. The V end was cut by 3 bases, the J end by 8 bases, with 16 bases between. The CDR3 is CAISDRAGVQEAFF. CDR3 sequence (DNA): TGTGCCATCAGTGATAGGGCAGGGGTCCAAGAAGCTTTCTTT.

The sample holds one count of this clone. This chain connects TRBV4-2 to TRBJ1-2; D gene ambiguous. The CDR3 covers 15 residues. Trimming removed 0 bases from V and 5 bases from J, with 13 bases in between. Germline V gene sequence: CDR1 LGHNA, CDR2 YNFKEQ. CDR3 residues: CASSQEERAGYGYTF. CDR3 DNA: TGTGCCAGCAGCCAAGAGGAGCGGGCGGGGTATGGCTACACCTTC.